This TCR beta chain was sequenced in a study of T-cell reconstitution after alpha-beta-depleted transplantation in children. Library preparation (for TCRbeta) was performed with unique molecular identifiers. TCRdb itself ran the PCR reads through MiXCR, one entry per CDR3 protein. The sample lists about 240,000 distinct CDR3 sequences; about 11% were seen once. This clonotype was observed many times. The CDR3 contains 11 residues. The junction had 4 bases not matched to a gene; V was cut back by 9 bases and J by 9 bases. Looked up from germline, CDR1 is KGHDR and CDR2 is SFDVKD. The specimen was PBMCs from the stem cell graft donor, collected from the stem cell graft. The sequence was collected from a human donor who donated a stem cell graft to a child with acute lymphoblastic leukemia. The rearrangement links TRBV24-1 to TRBJ2-1; 7 bases are shared with TRBD1. In DNA form, the CDR3 reads TGTGCCACCGGGACAGACGTTGAGCAGTTCTTC. It specifies CATGTDVEQFF.